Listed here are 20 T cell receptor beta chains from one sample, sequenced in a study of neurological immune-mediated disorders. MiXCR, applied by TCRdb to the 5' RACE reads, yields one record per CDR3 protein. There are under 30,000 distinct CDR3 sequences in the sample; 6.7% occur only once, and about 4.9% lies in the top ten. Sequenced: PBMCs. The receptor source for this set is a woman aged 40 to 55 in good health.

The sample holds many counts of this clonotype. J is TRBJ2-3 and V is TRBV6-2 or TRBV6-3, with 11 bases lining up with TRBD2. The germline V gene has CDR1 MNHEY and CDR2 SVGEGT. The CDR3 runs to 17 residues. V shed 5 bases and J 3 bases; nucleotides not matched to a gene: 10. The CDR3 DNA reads TGTGCCAGCAGTCAGAACATAGCGGGAGGGGTAACAGATACGCAGTATTTT. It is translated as CASSQNIAGGVTDTQYF.

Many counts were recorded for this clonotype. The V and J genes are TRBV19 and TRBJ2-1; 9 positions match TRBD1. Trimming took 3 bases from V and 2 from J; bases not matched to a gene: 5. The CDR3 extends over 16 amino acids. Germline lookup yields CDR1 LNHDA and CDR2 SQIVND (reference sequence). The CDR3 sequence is CASSIRTGATYNEQFF. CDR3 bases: TGTGCCAGTAGTATCCGGACAGGGGCTACCTACAATGAGCAGTTCTTC.

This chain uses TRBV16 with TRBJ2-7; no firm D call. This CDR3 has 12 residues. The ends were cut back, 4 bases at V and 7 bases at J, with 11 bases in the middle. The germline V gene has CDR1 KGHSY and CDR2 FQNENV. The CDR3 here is CASSLYPGEQYF. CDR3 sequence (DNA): TGTGCCAGCAGCCTTTACCCTGGGGAGCAGTACTTC.

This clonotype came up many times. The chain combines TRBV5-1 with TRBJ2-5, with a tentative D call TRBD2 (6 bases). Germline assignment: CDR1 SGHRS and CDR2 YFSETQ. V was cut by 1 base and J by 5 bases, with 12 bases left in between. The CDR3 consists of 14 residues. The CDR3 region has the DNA TGCGCCAGCAGCTTGTTAGGGGACTTGGAGACCCAGTACTTC. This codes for CASSLLGDLETQYF. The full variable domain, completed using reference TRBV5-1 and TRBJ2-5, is KAGVTQTPRYLIKTRGQQVTLSCSPISGHRSVSWYQQTPGQGLQFLFEYFSETQRNKGNFPGRFSGRQFSNSRSEMNVSTLELGDSALYLCASSLLGDLETQYFGPGTRLLVL.

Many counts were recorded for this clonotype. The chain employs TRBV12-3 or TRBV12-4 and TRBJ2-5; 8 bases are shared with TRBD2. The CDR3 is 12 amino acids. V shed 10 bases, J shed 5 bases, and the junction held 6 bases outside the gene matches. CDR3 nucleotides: TGTGCCATCACCCGGGGGGGGGAGACCCAGTACTTC. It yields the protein CAITRGGETQYF.

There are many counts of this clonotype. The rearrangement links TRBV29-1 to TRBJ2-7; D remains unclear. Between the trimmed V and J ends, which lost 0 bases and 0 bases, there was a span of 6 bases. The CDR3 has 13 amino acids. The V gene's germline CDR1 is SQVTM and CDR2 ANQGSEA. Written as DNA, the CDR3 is TGCAGCGTTGAAGATCTGGTCTCCTACGAGCAGTACTTC. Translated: CSVEDLVSYEQYF.

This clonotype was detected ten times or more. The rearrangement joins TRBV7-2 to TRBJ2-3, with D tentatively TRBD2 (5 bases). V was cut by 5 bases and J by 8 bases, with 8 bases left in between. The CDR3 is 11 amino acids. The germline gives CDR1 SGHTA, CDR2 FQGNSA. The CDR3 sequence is CASSPRGTQYF. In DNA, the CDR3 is TGTGCCAGCAGCCCCCGGGGTACGCAGTATTTT. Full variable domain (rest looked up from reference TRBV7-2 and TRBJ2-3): GAGVSQSPSNKVTEKGKDVELRCDPISGHTALYWYRQSLGQGLEFLIYFQGNSAPDKSGLPSDRFSAERTGGSVSTLTIQRTQQEDSAVYLCASSPRGTQYFGPGTRLTVL.

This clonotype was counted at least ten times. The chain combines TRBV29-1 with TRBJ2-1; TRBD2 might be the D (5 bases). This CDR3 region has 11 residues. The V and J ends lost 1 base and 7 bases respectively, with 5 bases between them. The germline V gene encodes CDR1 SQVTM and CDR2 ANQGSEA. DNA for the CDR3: TGCAGCGTTGAAGCGGGAAATGAGCAGTTCTTC. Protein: CSVEAGNEQFF.

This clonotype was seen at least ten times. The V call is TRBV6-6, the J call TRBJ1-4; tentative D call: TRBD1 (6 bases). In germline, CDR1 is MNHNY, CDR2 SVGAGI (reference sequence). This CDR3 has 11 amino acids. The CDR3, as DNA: TGTCAGGGGATAAGGCGTGAAAAACTGTTTTTT. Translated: CQGIRREKLFF.

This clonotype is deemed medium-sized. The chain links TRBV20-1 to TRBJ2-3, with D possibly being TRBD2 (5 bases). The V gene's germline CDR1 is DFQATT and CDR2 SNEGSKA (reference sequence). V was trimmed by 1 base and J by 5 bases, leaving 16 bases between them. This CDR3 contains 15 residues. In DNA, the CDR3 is TGCAGTGCTAGAGTGCCAGCGGCTCGACGAGATACGCAGTATTTT. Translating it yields CSARVPAARRDTQYF.

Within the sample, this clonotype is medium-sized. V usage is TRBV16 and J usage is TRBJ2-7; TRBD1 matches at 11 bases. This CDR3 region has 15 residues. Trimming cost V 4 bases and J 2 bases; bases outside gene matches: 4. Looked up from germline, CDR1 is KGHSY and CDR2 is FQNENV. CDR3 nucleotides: TGTGCCAGCAGCCTCGGACAGGGGGCGACCTACGAGCAGTACTTC. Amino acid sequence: CASSLGQGATYEQYF.

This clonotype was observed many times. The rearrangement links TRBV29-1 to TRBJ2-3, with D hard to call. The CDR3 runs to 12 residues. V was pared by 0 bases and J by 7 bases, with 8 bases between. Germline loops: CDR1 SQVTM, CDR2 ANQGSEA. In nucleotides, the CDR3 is TGCAGCGTTGAAGAAGGCAAAAATACGCAGTATTTT. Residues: CSVEEGKNTQYF.

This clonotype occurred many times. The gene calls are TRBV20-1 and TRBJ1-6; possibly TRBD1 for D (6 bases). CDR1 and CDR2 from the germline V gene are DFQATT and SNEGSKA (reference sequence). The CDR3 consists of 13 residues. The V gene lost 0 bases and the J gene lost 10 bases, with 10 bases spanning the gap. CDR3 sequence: CSAREGGQSPLHF. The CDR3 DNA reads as TGCAGTGCTAGAGAAGGGGGACAATCACCCCTCCACTTT.

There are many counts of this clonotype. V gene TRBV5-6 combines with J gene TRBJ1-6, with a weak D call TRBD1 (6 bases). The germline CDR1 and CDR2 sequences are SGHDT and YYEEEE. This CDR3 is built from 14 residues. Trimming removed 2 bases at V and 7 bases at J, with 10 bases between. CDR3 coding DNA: TGTGCCAGCAGCTTCGGACAGCCCAATTCACCCCTCCACTTT. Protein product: CASSFGQPNSPLHF.

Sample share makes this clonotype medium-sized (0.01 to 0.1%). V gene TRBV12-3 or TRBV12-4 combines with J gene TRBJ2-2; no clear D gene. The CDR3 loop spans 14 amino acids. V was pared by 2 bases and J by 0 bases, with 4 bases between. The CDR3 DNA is TGTGCCAGCAGTTTACTGGCGAACACCGGGGAGCTGTTTTTT. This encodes CASSLLANTGELFF.

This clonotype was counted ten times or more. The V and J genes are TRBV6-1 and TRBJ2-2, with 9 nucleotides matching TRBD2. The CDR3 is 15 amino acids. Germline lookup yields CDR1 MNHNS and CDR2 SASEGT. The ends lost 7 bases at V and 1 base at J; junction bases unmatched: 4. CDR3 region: CASNLAGRNTGELFF. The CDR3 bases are TGTGCCAGCAATCTAGCGGGACGGAACACCGGGGAGCTGTTTTTT.

This chain's CDR3 is CASSYSWKGGGGPPYEQYF. DNA for the CDR3: TGTGCCAGCAGTTACTCGTGGAAAGGGGGTGGGGGGCCCCCCTACGAGCAGTACTTC. The chain links TRBV6-5 to TRBJ2-7; D assignment may be TRBD1 or TRBD2 (6 bases each). The CDR3 runs to 19 residues. V was clipped by 0 bases and J by 2 bases, with 23 bases between them. CDR1 is MNHEY and CDR2 is SVGAGI in the germline V gene.

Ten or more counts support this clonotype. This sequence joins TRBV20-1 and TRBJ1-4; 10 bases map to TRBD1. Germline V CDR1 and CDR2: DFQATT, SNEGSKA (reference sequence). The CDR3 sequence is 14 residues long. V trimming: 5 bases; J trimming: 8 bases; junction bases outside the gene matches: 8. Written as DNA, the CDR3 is TGCAGTGCTCGCCGACAGGGGGCGCAAGAAAAACTGTTTTTT. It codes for CSARRQGAQEKLFF.

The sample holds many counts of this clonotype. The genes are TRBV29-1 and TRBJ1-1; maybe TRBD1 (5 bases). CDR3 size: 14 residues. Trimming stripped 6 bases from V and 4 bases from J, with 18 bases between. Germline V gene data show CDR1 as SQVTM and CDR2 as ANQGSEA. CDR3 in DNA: TGCAGCGTCAGGGACGGGACCCGGACCACTGAAGCTTTCTTT. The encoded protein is CSVRDGTRTTEAFF.

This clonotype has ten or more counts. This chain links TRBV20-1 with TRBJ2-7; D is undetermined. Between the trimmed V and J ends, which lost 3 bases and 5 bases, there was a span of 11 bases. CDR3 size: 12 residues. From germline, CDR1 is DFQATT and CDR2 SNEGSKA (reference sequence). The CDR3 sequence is CSARTGYDEQYF. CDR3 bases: TGCAGTGCTAGGACCGGGTATGACGAGCAGTACTTC.